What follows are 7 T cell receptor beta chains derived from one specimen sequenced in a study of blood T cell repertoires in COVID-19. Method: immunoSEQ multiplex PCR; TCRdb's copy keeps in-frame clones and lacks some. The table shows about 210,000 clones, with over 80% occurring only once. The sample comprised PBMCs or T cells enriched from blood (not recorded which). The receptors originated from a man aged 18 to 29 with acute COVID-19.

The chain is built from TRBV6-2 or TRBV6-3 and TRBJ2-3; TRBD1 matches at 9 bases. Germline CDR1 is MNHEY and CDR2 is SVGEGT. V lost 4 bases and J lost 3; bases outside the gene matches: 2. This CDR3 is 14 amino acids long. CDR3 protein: CASSSGQGTDTQYF. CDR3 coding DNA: TGTGCCAGCAGTTCGGGACAGGGAACAGATACGCAGTATTTT.

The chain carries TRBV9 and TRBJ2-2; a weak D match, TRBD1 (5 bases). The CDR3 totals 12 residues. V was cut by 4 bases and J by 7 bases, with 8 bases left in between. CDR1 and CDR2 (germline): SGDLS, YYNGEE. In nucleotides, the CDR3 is TGTGCCAGCAGCCCCCAGGGCGGGGAGCTGTTTTTT. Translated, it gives CASSPQGGELFF.

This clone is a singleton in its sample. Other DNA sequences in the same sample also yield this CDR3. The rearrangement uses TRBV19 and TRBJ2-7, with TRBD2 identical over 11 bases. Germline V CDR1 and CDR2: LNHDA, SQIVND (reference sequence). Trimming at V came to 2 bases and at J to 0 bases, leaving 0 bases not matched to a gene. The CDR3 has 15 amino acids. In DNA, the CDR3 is TGTGCCAGTAGTATACTAGCGGGAGGCTCCTACGAGCAGTACTTC. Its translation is CASSILAGGSYEQYF.

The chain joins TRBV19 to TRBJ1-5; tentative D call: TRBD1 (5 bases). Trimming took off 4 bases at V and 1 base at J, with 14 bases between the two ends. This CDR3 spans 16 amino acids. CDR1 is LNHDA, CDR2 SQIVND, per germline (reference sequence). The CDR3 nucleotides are TGTGCCAGTAGTAGGCCCACGACAGCGAGCAATCAGCCCCAGCATTTT. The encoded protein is CASSRPTTASNQPQHF.

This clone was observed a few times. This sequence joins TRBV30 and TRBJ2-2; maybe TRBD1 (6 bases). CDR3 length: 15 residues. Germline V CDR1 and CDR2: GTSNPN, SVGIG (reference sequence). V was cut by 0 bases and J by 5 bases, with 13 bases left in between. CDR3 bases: TGTGCCTGGAGTGTACTGGGGGCTGAGACCGGGGAGCTGTTTTTT. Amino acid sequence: CAWSVLGAETGELFF.

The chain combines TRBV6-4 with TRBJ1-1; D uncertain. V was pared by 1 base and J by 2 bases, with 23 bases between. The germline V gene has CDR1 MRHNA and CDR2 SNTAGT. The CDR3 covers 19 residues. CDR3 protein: CASSDFRRAVRYINTEAFF. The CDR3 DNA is TGTGCCAGCAGTGACTTCAGGCGAGCCGTCCGATACATTAACACTGAAGCTTTCTTT.

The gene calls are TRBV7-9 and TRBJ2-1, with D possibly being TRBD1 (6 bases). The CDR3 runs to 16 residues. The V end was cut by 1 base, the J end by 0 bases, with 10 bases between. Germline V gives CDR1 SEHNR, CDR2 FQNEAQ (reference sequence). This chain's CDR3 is CASSLVRGYSYNEQFF. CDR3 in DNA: TGTGCCAGCAGCTTAGTTAGGGGGTACTCCTACAATGAGCAGTTCTTC.